This T cell receptor (beta chain) was identified in a study of T-cell reconstitution after alpha-beta-depleted transplantation in children (dated by TCRdb to about 2016). At the level of the whole study: The study quantitatively tracked T-cell immune reconstitution after TCRalphabeta/CD19-depleted allogeneic hematopoietic cell transplantation in children using TCR repertoire profiling.

Findings and caveats that apply to the study as a whole: Over the following months the frequencies of hyperexpanded clones went down, and after one year T-cell counts and TCRbeta diversity were mostly credited to newly produced T cells. The apparently early recovery of alphabetaT-cell counts about two months after transplant reportedly depended on only several hundred rapidly expanded clones that came from non-depleted graft cells. The high TCRbeta diversity at day 60 in some patients was ascribed to recipient T cells and intrathymic progenitors that had survived conditioning.

What the treatment or condition label conveys for this sample: allogeneic hematopoietic cell transplantation with graft depleted of TCRalphabeta T cells and CD19 B cells. TCRalphabeta/CD19-depleted allogeneic hematopoietic cell grafts were given to the transplant recipients, all of whom were children. This clonotype was detected many times. What this receptor recognizes is not known. Base qualities are not recorded, but no much larger clone differs from it by a single base. The CDR1 and CDR2 encoded by the germline V gene are ENHRY and SYGVKD. The CDR3 spans 13 residues, from the cysteine through the phenylalanine. This entry keeps only the CDR3 DNA: 39 bases, framed from base 1. V gives up 8 bases and J gives up 4 bases, and the segment between their germline ends measures 14 bases. The library was made by PCR. The instrument was an Illumina HiSeq 2500. Molecular barcoding was employed in the preparation of TCR libraries, with unique molecular identifiers being used to normalize TCRbeta repertoire quantification. TCRdb itself trimmed the public reads at Q25 with fastp, ran MiXCR and retained productive beta chains. Entries that share a CDR3 protein sequence are merged under the most common genes and DNA. The sample profile shows about 830,000 distinct CDR3 sequences; roughly 16% of them were found once. Approximately 5% of the sample rests with the top ten.

The sample in question was PBMCs, mostly from graft donor cells, obtained 360 days after TCRalphabeta/CD19-depleted stem cell transplant. The chain is made from TRBV10-3 and TRBJ2-5; D gene: possibly TRBD1, on 6 matching bases. The sequence was collected from a male patient aged 10 to 17 who had a stem cell transplant for acute lymphoblastic leukemia, so the T cells may come from the graft donor. The CDR3 protein: CAISRGALETQYF. The DNA sequence is given as TGTGCCATCTCCAGGGGCGCCTTAGAGACCCAGTACTTC.